The following is a T cell receptor beta chain sequence with its context. Its antigen is unidentified. The CDR3 loop spans 15 amino acids. Germline V gene data show CDR1 as SQVTM and CDR2 as ANQGSEA. This sample stems from a study of CXCR3-negative and CXCR3-positive naive CD8 T cells. Study conclusions and caveats: Comparison of naive subsets found surface CD5 to be comparable, and TCR strength was inferred on the basis of TRB CDR3 properties.

Researchers prepared the TRB cDNA libraries using 5' RACE with UMI labels. After re-calling the 5' RACE reads, TCRdb lists one entry per CDR3 protein, DNA absent. The repertoire table contains about 56,000 distinct CDR3 sequences. The chain carries TRBV29-1 and TRBJ2-5; TCRdb proposes TRBD2, but this gene call is untestable without DNA. Sequencing input: memory CD8+ T cells from blood. The TCR sequence derives from a human donor in good health. Some clones in this sample may be carry-over from other donors' samples. The CDR3: CSVEGTSGDQETQYF. Full variable domain (missing parts from reference TRBV29-1 and TRBJ2-5): SAVISQKPSRDICQRGTSLTIQCQVDSQVTMMFWYRQQPGQSLTLIATANQGSEATYESGFVIDKFPISRPNLTFSTLTVSNMSPEDSSIYLCSVEGTSGDQETQYFGPGTRLLVL.